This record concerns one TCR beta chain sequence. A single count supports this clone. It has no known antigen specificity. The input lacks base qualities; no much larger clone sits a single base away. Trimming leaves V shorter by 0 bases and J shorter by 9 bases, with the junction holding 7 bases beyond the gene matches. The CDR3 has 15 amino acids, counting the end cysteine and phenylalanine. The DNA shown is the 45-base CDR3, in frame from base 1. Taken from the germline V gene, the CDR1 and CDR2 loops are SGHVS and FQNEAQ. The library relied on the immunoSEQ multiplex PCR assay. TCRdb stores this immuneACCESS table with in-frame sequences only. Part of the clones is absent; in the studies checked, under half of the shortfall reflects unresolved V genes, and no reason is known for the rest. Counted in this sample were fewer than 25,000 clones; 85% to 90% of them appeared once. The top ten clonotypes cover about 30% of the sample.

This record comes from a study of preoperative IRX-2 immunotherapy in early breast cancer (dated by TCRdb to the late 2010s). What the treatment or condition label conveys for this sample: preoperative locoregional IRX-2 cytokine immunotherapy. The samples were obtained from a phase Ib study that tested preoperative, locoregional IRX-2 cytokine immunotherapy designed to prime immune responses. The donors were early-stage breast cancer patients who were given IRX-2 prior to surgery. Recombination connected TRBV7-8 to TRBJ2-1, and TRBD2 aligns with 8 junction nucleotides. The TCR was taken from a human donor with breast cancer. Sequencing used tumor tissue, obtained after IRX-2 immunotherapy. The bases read TGTGCCAGCAGCTTAGCCGGGGGGGCCTCCGGTGAGCAGTTCTTC. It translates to CASSLAGGASGEQFF.